One sample yielded the 27 T cell receptor beta chains listed below, sequenced in a study of T cell responses to AZD1222 COVID-19 vaccine (dated by TCRdb to about 2021). The library was generated by the immunoSEQ multiplex PCR assay. The clones in this table, taken by TCRdb from immuneACCESS, are in-frame only. Not every clone is retained; where verified, under half of the shortfall comes from an unresolved V gene, and the cause of the rest is unknown. In all, the sample holds about 100,000 clones, and approximately 90% of those were seen once. Of the sample, less than 3% is held by the ten largest clones. What this sample's time point label stands for: baseline before first vaccination. Sequencing used peripheral blood, obtained on day 0 of AZD1222 vaccination. The receptors stem from an adult in good health.

There are a few counts of this clone. This chain uses TRBV6-5 with TRBJ2-7, with 8 bases aligning to TRBD1. There are 14 residues in the CDR3. V lost 5 bases, J lost 1 base, and 4 bases stayed unmatched. The germline V gene has CDR1 MNHEY and CDR2 SVGAGI. The DNA for the CDR3 is TGTGCCAGCAGTACGGACAGGGTGTCCTACGAGCAGTACTTC. It translates to CASSTDRVSYEQYF.

The rearrangement joins TRBV6-2 or TRBV6-3 to TRBJ2-7; 7 bases fit TRBD1. The V gene end was trimmed by 2 bases and the J gene end by 4 bases; junction bases not matched to a gene: 8. This CDR3 has 15 residues. Per the germline V gene, CDR1 is MNHEY and CDR2 is SVGEGT. In DNA, the CDR3 is TGTGCCAGCAGTTACAACGGACAGGTGGGATACGAGCAGTACTTC. Its protein product is CASSYNGQVGYEQYF.

The table lists this clone with a count of one. The rearrangement links TRBV15 to TRBJ1-2; 8 bases line up with TRBD1. The V segment lost 0 bases and the J segment 3 bases; nucleotides outside the gene matches: 6. CDR3 length: 16 amino acids. Germline values: CDR1 LNHNV, CDR2 YYDKDF (reference sequence). CDR3 in DNA: TGTGCCACCAGCAGAGACGCTGGACAGGGTGACTATGGCTACACCTTC. As protein: CATSRDAGQGDYGYTF. The full variable domain, in which reference TRBV15 and TRBJ1-2 provide the parts outside the CDR3, is DAMVIQNPRYQVTQFGKPVTLSCSQTLNHNVMYWYQQKSSQAPKLLFHYYDKDFNNEADTPDNFQSRRPNTSFCFLDIRSPGLGDTAMYLCATSRDAGQGDYGYTFGSGTRLTVV.

This chain uses TRBV28 with TRBJ2-7, with 11 bases lining up with TRBD2. CDR3 size: 17 residues. Germline values: CDR1 MDHEN, CDR2 SYDVKM. The V gene end was trimmed by 5 bases and the J gene end by 3 bases; junction bases not matched to a gene: 12. DNA for the CDR3: TGTGCCAGCAGTACCTCCCATAGCGGGAGGGTCAACTACGAGCAGTACTTC. This codes for CASSTSHSGRVNYEQYF.

The rearrangement uses TRBV9 and TRBJ2-1; D might be TRBD1 or TRBD2, each matching 5 bases. The germline V gene encodes CDR1 SGDLS and CDR2 YYNGEE. V lost 2 bases, J lost 6 bases, and 9 bases lay in between. The CDR3 consists of 13 residues. The CDR3 reads CASSVGVFNEQFF. The DNA for the CDR3 is TGTGCCAGCAGCGTGGGGGTATTCAATGAGCAGTTCTTC.

This sequence joins TRBV5-6 and TRBJ2-7; 7 positions match TRBD2. Germline V gene sequence: CDR1 SGHDT, CDR2 YYEEEE. The CDR3 runs 19 residues. V lost 5 bases, J lost 4 bases, and 24 bases stayed unmatched. The CDR3 spells CASSPGGWLAASRRYEQYF. Written as DNA, the CDR3 is TGTGCCAGCAGTCCCGGGGGTTGGCTAGCGGCCAGTCGTCGGTACGAGCAGTACTTC.

This clone was seen ten or more times. J is TRBJ2-7 and V is TRBV3-1 (or the pseudogene TRBV3-2); D ambiguous. V was trimmed by 2 bases and J by 1 base, leaving 3 bases between them. Germline CDR1 and CDR2: LGHDT and YNNKEL (reference sequence). CDR3 size: 12 residues. The CDR3 protein is CASSQFSYEQYF. The CDR3 DNA reads TGTGCCAGCAGCCAATTTTCCTACGAGCAGTACTTC.

The CDR3 DNA reads TGCGCCAGCAGTCAATCAACCGGGACAGGGTCCTACAATGAGCAGTTCTTC. It specifies CASSQSTGTGSYNEQFF. V is TRBV23-1 and J is TRBJ2-1; 9 bases align to TRBD1. TRBV23-1 is identified as an open reading frame with a role that is uncertain. V dropped 0 bases and J dropped 1; count of bases not matched to a gene: 4. This CDR3 is 17 amino acids long.

The V call is TRBV7-9, the J call TRBJ1-2; 7 nucleotides agree with TRBD1. This CDR3 is built from 14 residues. J gave up 4 bases and V 4 bases, and 6 bases lay outside the gene matches. The V gene's germline CDR1 is SEHNR and CDR2 FQNEAQ (reference sequence). The chain's CDR3 is CASSSETGSYGYTF. For the CDR3, the DNA is TGTGCCAGCAGCTCCGAGACAGGGTCCTATGGCTACACCTTC.

CDR3 region: CASSQLTGIAHEQYF. Here the CDR3 DNA reads TGTGCCAGCAGTCAGCTGACAGGGATCGCCCACGAGCAGTACTTC. The V call is TRBV28, the J call TRBJ2-7, with 7 bases that match TRBD1. Germline V gene sequence: CDR1 MDHEN, CDR2 SYDVKM. J lost 5 bases, V lost 5 bases, and 12 bases had no gene match. The CDR3 spans 15 residues. Looking up the rest from reference TRBV28 and TRBJ2-7 gives the full variable domain: DVKVTQSSRYLVKRTGEKVFLECVQDMDHENMFWYRQDPGLGLRLIYFSYDVKMKEKGDIPEGYSVSREKKERFSLILESASTNQTSMYLCASSQLTGIAHEQYFGPGTRLTVT.

The chain joins TRBV19 to TRBJ2-7, with D perhaps TRBD1 (6 bases). The CDR3 is 19 residues long. In germline, CDR1 is LNHDA, CDR2 SQIVND (reference sequence). Trimming took off 2 bases at V and 1 base at J, with 24 bases between the two ends. The CDR3 bases are TGTGCCAGTAGTATAAGTTTTTCCGGAACAGGGAATATGTCCTACGAGCAGTACTTC. Its translation is CASSISFSGTGNMSYEQYF. The full variable domain, rest sourced from reference TRBV19 and TRBJ2-7, is DGGITQSPKYLFRKEGQNVTLSCEQNLNHDAMYWYRQDPGQGLRLIYYSQIVNDFQKGDIAEGYSVSREKKESFPLTVTSAQKNPTAFYLCASSISFSGTGNMSYEQYFGPGTRLTVT.

The chain is built from TRBV5-5 and TRBJ2-7; D might be TRBD2 (6 bases). The ends were cut back, 0 bases at V and 2 bases at J, with 12 bases in the middle. This CDR3 spans 15 amino acids. Germline V gene sequence: CDR1 SGHKS, CDR2 YYEKEE (reference sequence). The CDR3 coding sequence is TGTGCCAGCAGCTTGGCGGCAGGGAGGACCTACGAGCAGTACTTC. As protein: CASSLAAGRTYEQYF.

This rearrangement joins TRBV4-2 to TRBJ2-2, with TRBD2 matching over 11 bases. V was pared by 1 base and J by 6 bases, with 4 bases of the junction left unmatched. CDR3 size: 16 residues. Germline CDR1 and CDR2: LGHNA and YNFKEQ. The CDR3 spells CASSQGSGRAAGELFF. The CDR3 DNA sequence: TGTGCCAGCAGCCAAGGTAGCGGGAGGGCAGCCGGGGAGCTGTTTTTT.

This clone was counted ten times or more. The V call is TRBV27, the J call TRBJ1-1, with 8 bases that match TRBD1. Trimming removed 7 bases from V and 1 base from J; junction bases left unmatched: 8. The germline gives CDR1 MNHEY, CDR2 SMNVEV (reference sequence). The CDR3 is 15 residues long. CDR3 bases: TGTGCCAGCACTCCCCTTACAGGGGGGAACACTGAAGCTTTCTTT. It specifies CASTPLTGGNTEAFF.

The chain recombines TRBV28 with TRBJ2-7; TRBD2 agrees at 7 bases. Germline V gene lookup returns CDR1 MDHEN and CDR2 SYDVKM. The junction had 21 bases not matched to a gene; V was cut back by 6 bases and J by 7 bases. The CDR3 sequence is 17 residues long. CDR3 residues: CASSSPFLSGSRDEQYF. In DNA form, the CDR3 reads TGTGCCAGCAGCTCCCCCTTTCTTAGCGGGTCCCGGGATGAGCAGTACTTC.

The chain uses TRBV9 and TRBJ2-3; 8 bases fit TRBD2. Trimming took 4 bases from V and 1 from J; bases not matched to a gene: 5. The CDR3 is made up of 15 amino acids. From germline, CDR1 is SGDLS and CDR2 YYNGEE. The DNA for the CDR3 is TGTGCCAGCAGCTCGGGAGGGGCCCGCACAGATACGCAGTATTTT. Translated, it gives CASSSGGARTDTQYF.

The CDR3 DNA reads as TGTGCCAGCAGCTTAGCGGGGACAACTAATGAAAAACTGTTTTTT. It translates to CASSLAGTTNEKLFF. The chain links TRBV7-2 to TRBJ1-4; no firm D call. V lost 0 bases and J lost 0, with 5 bases in between. Germline V gene lookup returns CDR1 SGHTA and CDR2 FQGNSA. CDR3 length: 15 residues.

The V gene is TRBV5-1, the J gene TRBJ2-5; TRBD2 agrees at 7 bases. Per the germline V gene, CDR1 is SGHRS and CDR2 is YFSETQ. The CDR3 is 14 amino acids. V was pared by 0 bases and J by 5 bases, with 4 bases of the junction left unmatched. CDR3 sequence: CASSLGGGRETQYF. In nucleotides, the CDR3 is TGCGCCAGCAGCTTGGGCGGGGGTCGGGAGACCCAGTACTTC.

V usage is TRBV24-1 and J usage is TRBJ1-2; TRBD1 might be the D (5 bases). Trimming shortened V by 1 base and J by 2 bases, and 10 bases separated the two germline ends. Germline V gene lookup returns CDR1 KGHDR and CDR2 SFDVKD. This CDR3 spans 15 amino acids. CDR3 bases: TGTGCCACCAGTGATTTCGGGGCAGGGAACTATGGCTACACCTTC. Residues: CATSDFGAGNYGYTF.

This clone appeared once. This chain connects TRBV5-4 to TRBJ1-1, with TRBD1 identical over 7 bases. From germline, CDR1 is SGHNT and CDR2 YYREEE (reference sequence). This CDR3 is 14 amino acids long. Trimming took 4 bases from V and 7 from J; bases not matched to a gene: 10. The CDR3 loop reads CASSRGQAQNEAFF. As DNA, the CDR3 is TGTGCCAGCAGCCGAGGACAGGCACAAAATGAAGCTTTCTTT.

The chain is built from TRBV29-1 and TRBJ1-4; 8 bases line up with TRBD1. Germline loops: CDR1 SQVTM, CDR2 ANQGSEA. The junction had 9 bases not matched to a gene; V was cut back by 7 bases and J by 8 bases. The CDR3 covers 13 residues. CDR3 residues: CSAQTGAAEKLFF. The CDR3 DNA reads as TGCAGCGCCCAGACAGGGGCGGCGGAAAAACTGTTTTTT.

The chain is built from TRBV19 and TRBJ2-1; TRBD2 aligns across 8 bases. The germline CDR1 and CDR2 sequences are LNHDA and SQIVND (reference sequence). CDR3 size: 15 residues. V trimming: 7 bases; J trimming: 4 bases; junction bases outside the gene matches: 9. In nucleotides, the CDR3 is TGTGCCAGTACCACCGGGACTAGACGATACAATGAGCAGTTCTTC. This sequence encodes CASTTGTRRYNEQFF.

V and J are TRBV30 and TRBJ2-1; the D gene is possibly TRBD2 (6 bases). This CDR3 has 12 residues. V was trimmed by 7 bases and J by 8 bases, leaving 15 bases between them. The germline gives CDR1 GTSNPN, CDR2 SVGIG (reference sequence). The chain's CDR3 is CASDRDFDEQFF. CDR3 in DNA: TGTGCCTCGGACCGGGACTTCGATGAGCAGTTCTTC.

About this clone: This sample includes further DNA sequences coding for the same CDR3. The chain recombines TRBV5-4 with TRBJ1-2, with D uncertain. The CDR3 is 13 amino acids. Trimming left V 0 bases short and J 3 bases short, with 6 bases between. Germline V lookup: CDR1 SGHNT, CDR2 YYREEE (reference sequence). The CDR3 DNA sequence: TGTGCCAGCAGCTTGGCAGGAGACTATGGCTACACCTTC. Translating gives CASSLAGDYGYTF.

This clone has only one observation. The CDR3 bases are TGCGCCAGCAGCTTGGTTGGGGGCCTATCCTACGAGCAGTACTTC. Translation gives CASSLVGGLSYEQYF. The chain couples TRBV5-1 to TRBJ2-7; D perhaps matches TRBD1 (6 bases). Germline-derived CDR1 and CDR2 are SGHRS and YFSETQ. The V gene lost 0 bases and the J gene lost 1 base, with 11 bases spanning the gap. The CDR3 is 15 residues long.

Of note for this clone: An end of the junction does not agree with germline; a read error may underlie this. In nucleotides, the CDR3 is TGTGCCGGCAGCGATATGGGGGGGTTCCAAGAGACCCAGTACTTC. Encoded protein: CAGSDMGGFQETQYF. The chain uses TRBV28 and TRBJ2-5; 7 positions agree with TRBD2. The germline V gene encodes CDR1 MDHEN and CDR2 SYDVKM. The length of the CDR3 is 15 residues.

The rearrangement uses TRBV7-2 and TRBJ2-3; D unclear. The CDR3 runs to 13 residues. The ends were cut back, 5 bases at V and 4 bases at J, with 10 bases in the middle. Looked up from germline, CDR1 is SGHTA and CDR2 is FQGNSA. The CDR3 sequence: CASSVGLPDTQYF. The CDR3 DNA follows: TGTGCCAGCAGCGTCGGTTTGCCAGATACGCAGTATTTT.